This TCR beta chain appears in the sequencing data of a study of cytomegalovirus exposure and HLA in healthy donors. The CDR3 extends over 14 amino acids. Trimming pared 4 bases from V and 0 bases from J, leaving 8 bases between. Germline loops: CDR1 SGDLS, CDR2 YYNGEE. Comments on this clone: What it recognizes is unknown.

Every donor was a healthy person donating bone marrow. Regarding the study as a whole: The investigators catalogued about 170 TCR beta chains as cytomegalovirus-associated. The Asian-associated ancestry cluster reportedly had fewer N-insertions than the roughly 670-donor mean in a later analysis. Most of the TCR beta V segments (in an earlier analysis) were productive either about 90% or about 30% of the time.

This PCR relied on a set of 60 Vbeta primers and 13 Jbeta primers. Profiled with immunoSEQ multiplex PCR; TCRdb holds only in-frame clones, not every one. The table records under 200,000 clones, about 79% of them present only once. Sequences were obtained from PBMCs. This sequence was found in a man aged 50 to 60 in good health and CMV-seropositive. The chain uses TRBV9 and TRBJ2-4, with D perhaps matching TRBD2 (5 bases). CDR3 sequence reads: CASSPGGAKNIQYF. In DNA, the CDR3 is TGTGCCAGCAGCCCAGGAGGAGCCAAAAACATTCAGTACTTC. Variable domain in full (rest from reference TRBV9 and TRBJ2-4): DSGVTQTPKHLITATGQRVTLRCSPRSGDLSVYWYQQSLDQGLQFLIQYYNGEERAKGNILERFSAQQFPDLHSELNLSSLELGDSALYFCASSPGGAKNIQYFGAGTRLSVL.